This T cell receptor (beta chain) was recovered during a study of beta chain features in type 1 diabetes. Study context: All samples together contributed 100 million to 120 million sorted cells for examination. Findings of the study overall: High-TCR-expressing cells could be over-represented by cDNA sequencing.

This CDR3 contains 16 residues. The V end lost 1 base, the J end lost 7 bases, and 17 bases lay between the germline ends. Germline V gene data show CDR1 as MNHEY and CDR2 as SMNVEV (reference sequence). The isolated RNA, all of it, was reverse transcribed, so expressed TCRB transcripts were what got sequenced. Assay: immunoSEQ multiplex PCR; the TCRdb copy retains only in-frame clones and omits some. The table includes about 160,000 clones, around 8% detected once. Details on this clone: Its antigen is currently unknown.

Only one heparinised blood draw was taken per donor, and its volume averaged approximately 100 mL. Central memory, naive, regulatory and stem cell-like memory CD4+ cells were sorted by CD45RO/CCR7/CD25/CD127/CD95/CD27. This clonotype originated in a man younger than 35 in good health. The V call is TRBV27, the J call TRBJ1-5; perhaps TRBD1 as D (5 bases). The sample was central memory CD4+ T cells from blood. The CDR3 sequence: CASSLLQAGLGQPQHF. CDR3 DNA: TGTGCCAGCAGTTTATTACAGGCAGGGTTAGGACAGCCCCAGCATTTT.